In this sample, the clone carrying this T cell receptor (beta chain) turned up many times. Antigen: not known. The observed sequence ends 3 residues before the CDR3 terminus, with the missing tail filled in from the germline J gene. These data belong to a study of T cell clonality in common variable immunodeficiency. Equal genomic DNA amounts from CVID and control samples were sequenced. TCRdb's copy holds only in-frame clones and misses some; the assay was immunoSEQ multiplex PCR. Singletons are absent from the sample, which has 30,000 to 40,000 clones. Study-level results: CVID subjects had higher TCRbeta clonality than healthy controls, most marked in about a third. Links between repertoire features and CVID complications were heterogeneity-limited.

The germline CDR1 and CDR2 sequences are LNHDA and SQIVND (reference sequence). The CDR3 sequence is 16 residues long. Trimming stripped 0 bases from V and 4 bases from J, with 15 bases between. The TCR comes from a person aged 18-69 years in good health. The gene calls are TRBV19 and TRBJ2-5; D gene uncertain. Sequenced input: peripheral blood mononuclear cells. The DNA read from the CDR3 is TGTGCCAGTAGTATAGATTATCAACCGAGCCGAGAGACC. It translates to CASSIDYQPSRET. The CDR3 in its entirety is CASSIDYQPSRETQYF. Variable domain in full (rest from reference TRBV19 and TRBJ2-5): DGGITQSPKYLFRKEGQNVTLSCEQNLNHDAMYWYRQDPGQGLRLIYYSQIVNDFQKGDIAEGYSVSREKKESFPLTVTSAQKNPTAFYLCASSIDYQPSRETQYFGPGTRLLVL.